A single TCR beta chain is shown here with its context. Its antigen is not known. Per germline, CDR1 SGHTA and CDR2 FQGTGA. The V gene lost 0 bases and the J gene lost 4 bases, with 12 bases spanning the gap. There are 15 residues in the CDR3. The sample belongs to a study of early stage breast cancer tumors. Study-wide results and caveats: Tumors had approximately 2.7-fold higher T cell density and higher clonality than adjacent normal breast tissue. Commonly generated sequences made up most enriched TCRB sequences shared between patients.

Each tumor contributed about 17-50 mg of diced tissue. Profiled with immunoSEQ multiplex PCR; TCRdb holds only in-frame clones, not every one. The sample holds some 5,000 clones, roughly two thirds seen once. This receptor was identified in a person between 60 and 70 years old with breast cancer. Sequencing input: breast tumor tissue. The chain carries TRBV7-3 and TRBJ1-1; no firm D call. The CDR3 sequence: CASSLTGPVGTEAFF. In DNA, the CDR3 is TGTGCCAGCAGCTTAACCGGGCCCGTAGGCACTGAAGCTTTCTTT.